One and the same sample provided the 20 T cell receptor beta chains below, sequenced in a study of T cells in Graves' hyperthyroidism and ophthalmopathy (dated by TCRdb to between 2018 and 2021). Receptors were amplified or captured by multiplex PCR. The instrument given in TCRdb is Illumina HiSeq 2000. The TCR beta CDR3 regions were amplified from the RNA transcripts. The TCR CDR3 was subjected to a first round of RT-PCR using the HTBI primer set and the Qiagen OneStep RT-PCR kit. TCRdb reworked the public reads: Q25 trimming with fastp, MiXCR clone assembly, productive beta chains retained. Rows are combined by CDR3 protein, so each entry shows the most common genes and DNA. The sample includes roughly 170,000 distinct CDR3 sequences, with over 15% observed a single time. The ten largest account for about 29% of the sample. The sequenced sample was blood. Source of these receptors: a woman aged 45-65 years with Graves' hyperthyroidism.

The CDR3 here is CASSLGLGGWTEAFF. Written as DNA, the CDR3 is TGTGCCAGCAGCTTAGGTCTGGGGGGATGGACTGAAGCTTTCTTT. The rearrangement uses TRBV11-2 and TRBJ1-1; D is possibly TRBD1 (5 bases). In germline, CDR1 is SGHAT, CDR2 FQNNGV. The CDR3 loop spans 15 amino acids. V was cut by 1 base and J by 5 bases, with 14 bases left in between.

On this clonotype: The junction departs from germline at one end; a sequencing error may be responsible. The CDR3 protein is CASSLDGRGFATNEKLFF. CDR3 nucleotides: TGTGCCAGCAGCTTGGATGGCAGGGGGTTTGCAACTAATGAAAAACTGTTTTTT. The rearrangement joins TRBV5-1 to TRBJ1-4; TRBD1 matches 7 bases. The germline V gene encodes CDR1 SGHRS and CDR2 YFSETQ. The CDR3 is 18 amino acids.

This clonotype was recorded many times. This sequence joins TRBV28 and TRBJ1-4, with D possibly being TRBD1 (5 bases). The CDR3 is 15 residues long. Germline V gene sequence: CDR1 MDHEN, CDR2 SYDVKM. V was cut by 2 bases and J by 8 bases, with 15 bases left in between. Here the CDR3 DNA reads TGTGCCAGCAGTTTAAGCCGCAGGGAACGGGAAAAACTGTTTTTT. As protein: CASSLSRREREKLFF.

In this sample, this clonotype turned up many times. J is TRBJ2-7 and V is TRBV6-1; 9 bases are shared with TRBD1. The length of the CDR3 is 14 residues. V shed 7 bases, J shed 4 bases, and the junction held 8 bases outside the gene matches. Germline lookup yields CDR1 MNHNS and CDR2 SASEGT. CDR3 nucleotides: TGTGCCAGCAAGGAACCCGGGACAGGGTACGAGCAGTACTTC. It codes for CASKEPGTGYEQYF.

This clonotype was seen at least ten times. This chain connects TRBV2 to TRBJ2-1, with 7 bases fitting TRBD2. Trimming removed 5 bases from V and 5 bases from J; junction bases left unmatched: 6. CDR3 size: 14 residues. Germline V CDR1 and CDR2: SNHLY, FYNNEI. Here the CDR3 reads CASSLLAYDNEQFF. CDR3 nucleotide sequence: TGTGCCAGCAGTTTACTAGCGTACGACAATGAGCAGTTCTTC.

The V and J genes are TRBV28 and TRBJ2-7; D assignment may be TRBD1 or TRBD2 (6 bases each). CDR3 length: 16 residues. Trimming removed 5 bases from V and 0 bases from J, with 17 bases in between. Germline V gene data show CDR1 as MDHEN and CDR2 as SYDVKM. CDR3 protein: CASSAPGARSSYEQYF. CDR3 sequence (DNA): TGTGCCAGCAGTGCACCGGGGGCCCGAAGCTCCTACGAGCAGTACTTC.

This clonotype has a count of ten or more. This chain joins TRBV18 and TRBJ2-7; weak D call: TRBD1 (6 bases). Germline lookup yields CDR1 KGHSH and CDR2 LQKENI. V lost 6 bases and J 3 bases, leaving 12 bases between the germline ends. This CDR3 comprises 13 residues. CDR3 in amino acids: CASSRTVSYEQYF. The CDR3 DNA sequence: TGTGCCAGCTCTCGGACAGTCAGCTACGAGCAGTACTTC.

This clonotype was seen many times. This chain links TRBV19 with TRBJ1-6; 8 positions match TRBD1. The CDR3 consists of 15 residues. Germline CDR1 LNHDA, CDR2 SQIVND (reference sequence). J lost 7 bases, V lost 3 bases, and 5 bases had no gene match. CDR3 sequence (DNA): TGTGCCAGTAGTATTAAGGGACAGGAAAATTCACCCCTCCACTTT. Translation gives CASSIKGQENSPLHF.

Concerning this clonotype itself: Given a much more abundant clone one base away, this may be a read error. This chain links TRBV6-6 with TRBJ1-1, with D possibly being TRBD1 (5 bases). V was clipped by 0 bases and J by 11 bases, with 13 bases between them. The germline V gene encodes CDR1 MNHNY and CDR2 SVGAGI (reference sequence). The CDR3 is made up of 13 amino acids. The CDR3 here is CASSYSMGRKAFF. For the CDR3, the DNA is TGTGCCAGCAGTTACTCGATGGGGCGAAAGGCTTTCTTT.

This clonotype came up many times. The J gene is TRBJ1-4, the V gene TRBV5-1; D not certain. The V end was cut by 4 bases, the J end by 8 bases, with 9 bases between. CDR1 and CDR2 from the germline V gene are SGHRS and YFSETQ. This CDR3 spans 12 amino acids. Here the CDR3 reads CASSNSPEKLFF. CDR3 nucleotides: TGCGCCAGCAGCAACTCACCGGAAAAACTGTTTTTT.

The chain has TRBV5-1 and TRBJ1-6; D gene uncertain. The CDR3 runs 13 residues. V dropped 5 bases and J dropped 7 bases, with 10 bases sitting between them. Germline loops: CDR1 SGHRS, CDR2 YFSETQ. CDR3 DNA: TGCGCCAGCAGAATACATAACAATTCACCCCTCCACTTT. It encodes CASRIHNNSPLHF.

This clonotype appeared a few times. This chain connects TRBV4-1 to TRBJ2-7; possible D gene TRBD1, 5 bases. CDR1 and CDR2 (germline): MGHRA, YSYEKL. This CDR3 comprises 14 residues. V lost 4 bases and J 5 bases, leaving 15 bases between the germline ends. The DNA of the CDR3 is TGCGCCAGCAGCCGTCAGGGCCCGGTCGACGAGCAGTACTTC. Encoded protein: CASSRQGPVDEQYF.

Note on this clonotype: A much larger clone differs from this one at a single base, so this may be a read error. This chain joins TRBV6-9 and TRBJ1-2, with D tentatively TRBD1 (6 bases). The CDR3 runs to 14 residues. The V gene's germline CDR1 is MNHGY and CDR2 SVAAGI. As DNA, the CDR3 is TGTGCCAGCAGTTACAAGGGGGATGGCTATAGCTACACCTTC. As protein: CASSYKGDGYSYTF.

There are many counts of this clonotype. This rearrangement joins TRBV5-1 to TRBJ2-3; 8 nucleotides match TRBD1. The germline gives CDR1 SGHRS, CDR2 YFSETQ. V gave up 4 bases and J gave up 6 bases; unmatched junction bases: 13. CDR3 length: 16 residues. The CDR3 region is CASSTGPQGAGDTQYF. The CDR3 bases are TGCGCCAGCAGCACCGGCCCTCAGGGGGCGGGGGATACGCAGTATTTT. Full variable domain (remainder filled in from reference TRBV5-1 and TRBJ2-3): KAGVTQTPRYLIKTRGQQVTLSCSPISGHRSVSWYQQTPGQGLQFLFEYFSETQRNKGNFPGRFSGRQFSNSRSEMNVSTLELGDSALYLCASSTGPQGAGDTQYFGPGTRLTVL.

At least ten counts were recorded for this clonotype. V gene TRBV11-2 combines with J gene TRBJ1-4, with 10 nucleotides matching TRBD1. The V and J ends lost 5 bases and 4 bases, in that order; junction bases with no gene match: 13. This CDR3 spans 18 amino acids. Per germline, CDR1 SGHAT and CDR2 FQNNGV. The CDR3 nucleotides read TGTGCCAGCAGCCCCGGGCGGACAGGGGGATTCCTTAATGAAAAACTGTTTTTT. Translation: CASSPGRTGGFLNEKLFF.

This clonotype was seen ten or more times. The CDR3 spells CASSFDASLIAGGMEEQFF. DNA of the CDR3: TGTGCCAGCAGTTTCGATGCCTCGCTTATAGCGGGGGGCATGGAGGAGCAGTTCTTC. J is TRBJ2-1 and V is TRBV28, with 10 bases that match TRBD2. Germline trimming cut 3 bases from V and 10 bases from J; bases unmatched to any gene: 21. This CDR3 spans 19 amino acids. Per germline, CDR1 MDHEN and CDR2 SYDVKM. Full variable domain (remainder filled in from reference TRBV28 and TRBJ2-1): DVKVTQSSRYLVKRTGEKVFLECVQDMDHENMFWYRQDPGLGLRLIYFSYDVKMKEKGDIPEGYSVSREKKERFSLILESASTNQTSMYLCASSFDASLIAGGMEEQFFGPGTRLTVL.

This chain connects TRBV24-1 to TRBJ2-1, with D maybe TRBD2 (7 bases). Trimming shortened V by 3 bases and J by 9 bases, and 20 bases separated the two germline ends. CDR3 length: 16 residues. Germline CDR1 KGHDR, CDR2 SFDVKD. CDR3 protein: CATSDQPAGARGEQFF. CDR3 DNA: TGTGCCACCAGTGATCAACCGGCGGGGGCCCGCGGTGAGCAGTTCTTC.

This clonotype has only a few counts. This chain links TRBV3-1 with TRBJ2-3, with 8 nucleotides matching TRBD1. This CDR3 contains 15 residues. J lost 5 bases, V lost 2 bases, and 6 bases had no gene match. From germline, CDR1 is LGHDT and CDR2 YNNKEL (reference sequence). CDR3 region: CASSQQGADGDTQYF. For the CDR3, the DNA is TGTGCCAGCAGCCAACAGGGGGCTGACGGAGATACGCAGTATTTT.

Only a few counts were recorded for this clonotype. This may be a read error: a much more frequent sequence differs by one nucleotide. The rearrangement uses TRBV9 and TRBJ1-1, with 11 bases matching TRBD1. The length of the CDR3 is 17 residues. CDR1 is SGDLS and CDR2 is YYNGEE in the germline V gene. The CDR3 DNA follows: TGTGCCAGCAGCGTGGGGACAGGGGGAGGGATGAACACTGAAGCTTCCTTT. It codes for CASSVGTGGGMNTEASF.

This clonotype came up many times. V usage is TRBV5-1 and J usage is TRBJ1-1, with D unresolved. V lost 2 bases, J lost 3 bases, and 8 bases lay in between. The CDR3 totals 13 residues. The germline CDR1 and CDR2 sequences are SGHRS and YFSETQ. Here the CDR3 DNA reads TGCGCCAGCAGCTTCAAGAGGGACACTGAAGCTTTCTTT. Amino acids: CASSFKRDTEAFF.